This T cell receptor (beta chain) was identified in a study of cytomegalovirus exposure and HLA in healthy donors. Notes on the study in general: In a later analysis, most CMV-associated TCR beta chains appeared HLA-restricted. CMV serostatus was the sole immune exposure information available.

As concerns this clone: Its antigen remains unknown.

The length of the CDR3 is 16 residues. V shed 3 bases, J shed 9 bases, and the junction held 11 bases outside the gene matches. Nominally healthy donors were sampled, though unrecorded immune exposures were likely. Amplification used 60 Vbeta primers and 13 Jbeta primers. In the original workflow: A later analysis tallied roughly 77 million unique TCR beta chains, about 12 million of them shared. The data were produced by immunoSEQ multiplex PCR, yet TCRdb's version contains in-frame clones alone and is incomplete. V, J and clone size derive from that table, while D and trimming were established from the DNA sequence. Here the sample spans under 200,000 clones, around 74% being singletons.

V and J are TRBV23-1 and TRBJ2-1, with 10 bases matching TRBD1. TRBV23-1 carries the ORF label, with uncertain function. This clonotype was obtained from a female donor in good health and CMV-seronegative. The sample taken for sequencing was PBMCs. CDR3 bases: TGCGCCAGCAGTCAGTTGACAGGGGGCGCAGGGCCTGAGCAGTTCTTC. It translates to CASSQLTGGAGPEQFF.